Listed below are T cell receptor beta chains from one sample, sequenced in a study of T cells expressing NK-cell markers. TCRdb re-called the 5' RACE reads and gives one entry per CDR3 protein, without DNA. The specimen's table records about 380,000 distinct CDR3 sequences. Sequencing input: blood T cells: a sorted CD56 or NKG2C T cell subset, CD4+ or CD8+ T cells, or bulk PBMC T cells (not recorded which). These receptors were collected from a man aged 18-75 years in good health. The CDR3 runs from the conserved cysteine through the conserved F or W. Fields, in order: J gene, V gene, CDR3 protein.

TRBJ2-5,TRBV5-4,CASSFDSGTPQYF
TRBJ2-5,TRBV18,CASSPSGGIGETQYF
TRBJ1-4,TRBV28,CASNVPANEKLFF
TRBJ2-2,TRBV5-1,CASSLPKDRGQATGELFF
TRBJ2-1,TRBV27,CASRAAGENEQFF
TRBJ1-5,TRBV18,CASSRAGGFNNQPQHF
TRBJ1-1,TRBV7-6,CASSSQGGRNTEAFF
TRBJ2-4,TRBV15,CATSGGGISIQYF
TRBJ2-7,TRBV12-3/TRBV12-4,CASSRAGTGYEQYF
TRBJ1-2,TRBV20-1,CSALLGQYRGYGYTF
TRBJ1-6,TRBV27,CASSSGPGRDSYNSPLHF
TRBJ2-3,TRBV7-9,CASSPGTSGGGTDTQYF
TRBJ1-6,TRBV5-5,CASSLAPNGNNSPLHF
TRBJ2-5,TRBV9,CASSVVTGGRKTQYF
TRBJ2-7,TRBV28,CASNIPGQNYEQYF
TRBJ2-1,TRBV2,CASSDSGGDNEQFF
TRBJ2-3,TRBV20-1,CSAPRLASTDTQYF
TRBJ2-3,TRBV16,CASTLRRQTSTDTQYF
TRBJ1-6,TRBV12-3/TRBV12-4,CASSKYSAGNSPLHF
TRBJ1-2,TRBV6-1,CASSWTGPNYGYTF
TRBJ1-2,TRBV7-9,CASSLGVQFTYGYTF
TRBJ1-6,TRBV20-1,CSVPDFPTSPLHF
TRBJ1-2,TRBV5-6,CASSLESGRYGYTF
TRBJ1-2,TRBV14,CASSPLGVGQNYGYTF
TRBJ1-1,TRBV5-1,CASSLARGRYTEAFF
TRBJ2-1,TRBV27,CASSPLAGGENEQFF
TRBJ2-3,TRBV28,CASSPLGVGSRGGADTQYF
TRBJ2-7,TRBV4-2,CASSRDRTLSEQYF
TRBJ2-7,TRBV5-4,CASSVGDPSFSYEQYF
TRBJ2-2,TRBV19,CASSIGLVNTGELFF
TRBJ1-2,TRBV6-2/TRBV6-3,CASSYSDFYRDRGNGYTF
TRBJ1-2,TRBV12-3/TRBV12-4,CASSLSIAATGRLYGYTF
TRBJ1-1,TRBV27,CASRLGTGGWGTEAFF
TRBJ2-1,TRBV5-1,CASSSGTSGGLNEQFF
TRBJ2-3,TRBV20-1,CSARGTGSGGTTDTQYF
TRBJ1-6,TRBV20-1,CSARSFVAARSSPLHF
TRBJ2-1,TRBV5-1,CASSFQARQATYNEQFF
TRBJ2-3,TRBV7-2,CASSPLGGQSTDTQYF
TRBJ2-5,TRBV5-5,CASEDGETQYF